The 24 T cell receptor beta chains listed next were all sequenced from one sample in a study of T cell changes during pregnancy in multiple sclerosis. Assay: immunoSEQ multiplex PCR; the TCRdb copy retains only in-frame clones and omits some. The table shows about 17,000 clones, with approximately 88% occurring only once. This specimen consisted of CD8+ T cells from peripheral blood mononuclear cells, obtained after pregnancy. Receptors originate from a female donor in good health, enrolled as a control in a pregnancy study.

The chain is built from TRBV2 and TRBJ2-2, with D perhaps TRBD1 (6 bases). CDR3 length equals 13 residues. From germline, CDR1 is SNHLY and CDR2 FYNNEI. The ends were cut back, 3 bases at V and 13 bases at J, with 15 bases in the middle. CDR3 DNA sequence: TGTGCCAGCAGTGATAGGGGGATAGTCACGCTGTTTTTT. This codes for CASSDRGIVTLFF.

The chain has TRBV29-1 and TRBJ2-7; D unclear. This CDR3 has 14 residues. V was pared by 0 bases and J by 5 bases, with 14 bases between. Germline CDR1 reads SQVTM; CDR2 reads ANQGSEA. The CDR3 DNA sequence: TGCAGCGTTGAAGATCCCACTTGGAGACACGAGCAGTACTTC. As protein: CSVEDPTWRHEQYF.

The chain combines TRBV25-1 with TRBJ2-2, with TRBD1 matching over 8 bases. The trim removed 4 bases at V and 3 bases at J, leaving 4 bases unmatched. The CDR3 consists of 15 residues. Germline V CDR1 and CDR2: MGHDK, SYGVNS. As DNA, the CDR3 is TGTGCCAGCAGTGGGGGGACAGGCGACACCGGGGAGCTGTTTTTT. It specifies CASSGGTGDTGELFF.

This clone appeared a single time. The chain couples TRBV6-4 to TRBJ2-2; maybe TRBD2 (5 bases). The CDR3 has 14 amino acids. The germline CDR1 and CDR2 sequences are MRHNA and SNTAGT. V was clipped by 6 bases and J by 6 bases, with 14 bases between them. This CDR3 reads CASRRAEGSGELFF. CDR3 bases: TGTGCCAGCAGGAGGGCCGAGGGATCCGGGGAGCTGTTTTTT.

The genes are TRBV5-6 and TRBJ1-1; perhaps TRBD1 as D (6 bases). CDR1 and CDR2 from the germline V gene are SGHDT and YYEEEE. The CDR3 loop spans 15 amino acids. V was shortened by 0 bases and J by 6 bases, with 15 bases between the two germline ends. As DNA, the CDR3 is TGTGCCAGCAGCTTGGATTACGGGACACGCTCTGAAGCTTTCTTT. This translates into CASSLDYGTRSEAFF. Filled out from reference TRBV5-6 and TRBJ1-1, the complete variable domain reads DAGVTQSPTHLIKTRGQQVTLRCSPKSGHDTVSWYQQALGQGPQFIFQYYEEEERQRGNFPDRFSGHQFPNYSSELNVNALLLGDSALYLCASSLDYGTRSEAFFGQGTRLTVV.

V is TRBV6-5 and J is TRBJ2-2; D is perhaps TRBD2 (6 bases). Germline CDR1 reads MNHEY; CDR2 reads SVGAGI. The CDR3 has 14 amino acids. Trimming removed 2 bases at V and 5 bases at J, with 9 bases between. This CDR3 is CASSYGLATGELFF. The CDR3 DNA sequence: TGTGCCAGCAGTTACGGGCTAGCGACCGGGGAGCTGTTTTTT.

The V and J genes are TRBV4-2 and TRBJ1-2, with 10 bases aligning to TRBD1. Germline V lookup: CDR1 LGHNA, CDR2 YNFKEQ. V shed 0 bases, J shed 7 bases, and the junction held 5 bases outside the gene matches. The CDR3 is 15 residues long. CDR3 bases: TGTGCCAGCAGCCAAGATCGGGACAGGGGTCCTGGCTACACCTTC. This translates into CASSQDRDRGPGYTF.

The CDR3 loop is CATSSRSQQFF. The CDR3 coding sequence is TGTGCCACCAGCTCTAGATCCCAGCAGTTCTTC. V gene TRBV10-3 combines with J gene TRBJ2-1; D uncertain. Trimming took 10 bases from V and 11 from J, leaving 15 bases between them. Germline V gene sequence: CDR1 ENHRY, CDR2 SYGVKD. The CDR3 covers 11 residues.

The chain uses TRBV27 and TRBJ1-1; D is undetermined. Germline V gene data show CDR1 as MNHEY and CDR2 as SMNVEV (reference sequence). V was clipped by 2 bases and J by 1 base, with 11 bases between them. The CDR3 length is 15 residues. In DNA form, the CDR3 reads TGTGCCAGCAGTTTAACGATCCTAGGGAACACTGAAGCTTTCTTT. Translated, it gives CASSLTILGNTEAFF.

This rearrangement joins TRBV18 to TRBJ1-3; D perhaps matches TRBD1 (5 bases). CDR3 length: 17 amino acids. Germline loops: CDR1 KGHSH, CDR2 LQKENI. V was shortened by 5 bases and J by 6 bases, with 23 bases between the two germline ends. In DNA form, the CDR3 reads TGTGCCAGCTCAACGAACCCCGCTCAAAGACAGAAAAACACCATATATTTT. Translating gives CASSTNPAQRQKNTIYF.

The CDR3 bases are TGCGCCAGCAGTCAACCAGTGAATAGCCCCCATGAGCAGTTCTTC. It yields the protein CASSQPVNSPHEQFF. The rearrangement uses TRBV23-1 and TRBJ2-1; D gene unclear. TRBV23-1 is an ORF, with its function uncertain. The CDR3 length is 15 residues. Between the trimmed V and J ends, which lost 2 bases and 8 bases, there was a span of 16 bases.

This CDR3 reads CASSLAPTGTVAYEQYF. CDR3 nucleotides: TGTGCCAGCAGCTTGGCCCCTACCGGGACTGTAGCCTACGAGCAGTACTTC. The V and J genes are TRBV5-5 and TRBJ2-7, with D possibly matching TRBD2 (6 bases). Germline V gene lookup returns CDR1 SGHKS and CDR2 YYEKEE (reference sequence). There are 17 residues in the CDR3. V lost 0 bases and J lost 2, with 18 bases in between.

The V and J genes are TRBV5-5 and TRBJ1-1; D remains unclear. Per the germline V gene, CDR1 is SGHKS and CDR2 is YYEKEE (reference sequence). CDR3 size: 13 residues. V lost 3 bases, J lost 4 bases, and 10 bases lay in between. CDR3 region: CASSSGRPTEAFF. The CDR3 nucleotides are TGTGCCAGCAGCTCGGGGAGACCCACTGAAGCTTTCTTT.

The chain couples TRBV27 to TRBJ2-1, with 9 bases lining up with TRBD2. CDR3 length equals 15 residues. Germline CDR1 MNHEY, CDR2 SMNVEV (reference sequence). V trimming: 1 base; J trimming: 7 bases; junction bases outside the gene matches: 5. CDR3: CASSLFFSGGNEQFF. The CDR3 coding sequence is TGTGCCAGCAGTTTATTCTTTAGCGGGGGTAATGAGCAGTTCTTC.

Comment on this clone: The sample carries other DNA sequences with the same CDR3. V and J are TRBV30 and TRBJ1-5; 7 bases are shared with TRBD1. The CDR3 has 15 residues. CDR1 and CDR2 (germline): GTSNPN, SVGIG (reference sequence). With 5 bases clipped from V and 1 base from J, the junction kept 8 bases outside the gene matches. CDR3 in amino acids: CAWGDSPSSNQPQHF. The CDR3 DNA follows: TGTGCCTGGGGGGACAGCCCTTCGAGCAATCAGCCCCAGCATTTT.

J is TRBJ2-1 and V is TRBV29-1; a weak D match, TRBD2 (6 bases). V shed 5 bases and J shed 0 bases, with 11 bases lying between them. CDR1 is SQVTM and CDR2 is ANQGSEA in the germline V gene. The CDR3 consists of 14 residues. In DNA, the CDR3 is TGCAGCGTTTTTGACGGGAGCTCCTACAATGAGCAGTTCTTC. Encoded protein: CSVFDGSSYNEQFF.

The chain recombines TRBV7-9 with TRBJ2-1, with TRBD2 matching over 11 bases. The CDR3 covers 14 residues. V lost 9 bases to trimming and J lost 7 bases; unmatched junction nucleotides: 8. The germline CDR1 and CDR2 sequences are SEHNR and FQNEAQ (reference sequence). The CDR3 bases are TGTGCCAGTTGGATAGCGGGAGGGCCGAATGAGCAGTTCTTC. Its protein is CASWIAGGPNEQFF.

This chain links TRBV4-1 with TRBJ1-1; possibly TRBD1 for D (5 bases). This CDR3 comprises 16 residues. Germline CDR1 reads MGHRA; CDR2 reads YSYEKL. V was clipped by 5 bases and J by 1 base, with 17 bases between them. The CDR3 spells CASSYEPDTGNTEAFF. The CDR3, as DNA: TGCGCCAGCAGCTACGAACCTGACACAGGGAACACTGAAGCTTTCTTT.

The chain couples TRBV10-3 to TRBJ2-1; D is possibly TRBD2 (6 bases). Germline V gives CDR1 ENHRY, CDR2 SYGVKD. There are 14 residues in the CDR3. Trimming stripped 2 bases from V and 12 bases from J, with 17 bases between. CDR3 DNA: TGTGCCATCAGTGAGACGCGGGGCGAAAGGGGGCAGTTCTTC. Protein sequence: CAISETRGERGQFF.

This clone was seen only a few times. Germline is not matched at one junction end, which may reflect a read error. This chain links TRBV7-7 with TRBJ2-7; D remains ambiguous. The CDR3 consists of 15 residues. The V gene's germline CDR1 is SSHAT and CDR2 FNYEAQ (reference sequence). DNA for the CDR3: TGTGCTAGCAGCCCAGGCCCCAGTTTGGGCGCCGAGCAGTACTTC. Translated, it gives CASSPGPSLGAEQYF.

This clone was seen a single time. For the CDR3, the DNA is TGTGCCAGTGTCTCAGGGGACCAATACGAGCAGTACTTC. It is translated as CASVSGDQYEQYF. This sequence joins TRBV5-8 and TRBJ2-7, with D possibly matching TRBD1 (6 bases). The CDR3 length is 13 residues. Germline values: CDR1 SGHTS, CDR2 YDEGEE. Trimming stripped 8 bases from V and 4 bases from J, with 16 bases between.

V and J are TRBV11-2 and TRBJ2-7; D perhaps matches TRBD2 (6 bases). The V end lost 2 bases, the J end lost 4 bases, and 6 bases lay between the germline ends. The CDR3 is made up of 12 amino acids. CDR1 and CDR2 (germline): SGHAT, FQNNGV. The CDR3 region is CASSLSGYEQYF. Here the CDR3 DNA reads TGTGCCAGCAGCTTAAGCGGGTACGAGCAGTACTTC.

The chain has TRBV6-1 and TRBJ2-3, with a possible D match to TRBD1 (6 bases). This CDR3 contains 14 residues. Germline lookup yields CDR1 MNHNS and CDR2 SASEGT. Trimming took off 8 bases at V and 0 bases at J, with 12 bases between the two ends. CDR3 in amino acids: CASGAGVSTDTQYF. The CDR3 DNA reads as TGTGCCAGCGGTGCAGGGGTAAGCACAGATACGCAGTATTTT.

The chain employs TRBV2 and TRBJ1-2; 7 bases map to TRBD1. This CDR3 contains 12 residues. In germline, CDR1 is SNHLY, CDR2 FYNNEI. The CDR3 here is CLMDGTDYGYTF. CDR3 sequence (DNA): TGTTTGATGGACGGGACAGACTATGGCTACACCTTC. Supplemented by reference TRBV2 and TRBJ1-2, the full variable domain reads EPEVTQTPSHQVTQMGQEVILRCVPISNHLYFYWYRQILGQKVEFLVSFYNNEISEKSEIFDDQFSVERPDGSNFTLKIRSTKLEDSAMYFCLMDGTDYGYTFGSGTRLTVV.